The source of this TCR beta chain is a study of T cells in localized non-small cell lung cancer. Concerning this clone: What it binds is not known.

Germline CDR1 and CDR2: SGHTA and FQGNSA. The CDR3 runs 13 residues. V was trimmed by 4 bases and J by 7 bases, leaving 13 bases between them. Method: immunoSEQ multiplex PCR; TCRdb's copy keeps in-frame clones and lacks some. The top ten clones hold roughly 21% of a sample with about 82,000 clones, about three quarters of them seen once. Study-level results: Uninvolved neighboring lung showed the greatest T cell clonality, exceeding tumor. Turning up in adjacent lung were a median around 60 of the top 100 tumor clones.

The chain is built from TRBV7-2 and TRBJ1-2; D is unclear. This TCR was sampled from a man aged 40-75 years with stage II squamous cell lung carcinoma. The specimen was PBMCs, collected before any cancer treatment. The CDR3 reads CASSSTAPGGYTF. The CDR3 DNA follows: TGTGCCAGCAGCTCGACCGCGCCGGGTGGCTACACCTTC.